This T cell receptor beta chain appears in the sequencing data of a study of blood T cells in healthy people across ages. Findings of the study overall: More naive CD4+ cells and higher diversity marked long-lived donors relative to aged donors. Any changes in expanded clonotypes were possibly confounded, as donor CMV status remained unknown.

As for this clonotype: The antigen is not known.

The germline gives CDR1 MNHEY, CDR2 SVGEGT. V lost 5 bases and J 3 bases, leaving 7 bases between the germline ends. This CDR3 region has 12 residues. Alongside a J-beta primer mix, a sample-barcoded 5' primer served in a second PCR lasting roughly 6 to 12 cycles. The study obtained at least 3 million CDR3-containing paired-end reads from every sample. TCRdb analysed the 5' RACE reads with MiXCR anew, one entry per CDR3 protein. The sample yields some 760,000 distinct CDR3 sequences, more than 20% seen once. These same records also appear under a second study, on T cells of mothers and their children. That work states: The entire RNA extract went into cDNA synthesis at roughly 1.5 ug per 15 ul.

V gene TRBV6-2 or TRBV6-3 combines with J gene TRBJ2-5, with D perhaps matching TRBD1 (5 bases). This receptor was obtained from a boy younger than 18 in good health. The material sequenced was blood. This CDR3 is CASSEQEETQYF. For the CDR3, the DNA is TGTGCCAGCAGTGAACAGGAAGAGACCCAGTACTTC.